This record looks at one T cell receptor beta chain sequence and its context. In this sample, this clonotype turned up many times. It has no known antigen specificity. The sample holds no much larger clone one base away, and base qualities are not on file. The data stem from a study of human T cells and chemical hapten exposure (dated by TCRdb to the early 2020s). About the full investigation: For sensitization, 2% DPC in acetone was applied to a roughly 2 cm by roughly 2 cm area of upper inner arm skin. Patch testing was performed on the upper back with Finn chambers containing 0.01% DPC, and the patch tests were scored after 6 days according to International Contact Dermatitis Research Group standards. Blood was sampled from patients pre-sensitization (week 0) and at 2, 6 and about 24 weeks after DPC sensitization. For TCR sequencing, blood came from over 25 alopecia patients at anywhere from one to four time points (pre-sensitization, 2, 6 and 24 weeks). Libraries were pooled for sequencing, and variation in per-sample TCR yields was attributed mainly to small differences in library volumes within the pool. Throughout the approximately 24-week study period, patients were also given weekly therapeutic DPC doses on the scalp. Alopecia areata with under or over 50% scalp involvement, alopecia totalis and alopecia universalis were represented in the patient cohort, which was mostly female. Peripheral blood TCR repertoire changes were tracked in vivo in alopecia patients during primary and secondary sensitization to the hapten diphenylcyclopropenone (DPC).

The library was obtained by RACE. Sequencing used a NextSeq 500. During library preparation, unique molecular identifiers were attached to individual cDNA molecules so that TCRs could be counted in a quantitative, reproducible way. Both TCR alpha and TCR beta chains were sequenced from each blood RNA sample. The source study handled its data this way. The median number of TCRs per sample was roughly 98,000, ranging from about 23,224 to 690,600. V, J and CDR3 annotation of the TCR reads was performed with the Decombinator software suite. For the PS versus PT1 abundance plots, all samples were subsampled to the same number of TCRs (28,000). Expanded TCRs were defined as absent before sensitization and observed at least eight times at the 2-week time point. TCRdb reran the public reads through fastp at Q25 and MiXCR, keeping productive beta chains. All rows with the same CDR3 protein become a single entry with the most common DNA and genes. The authors' filters were not applied to this entry. Recorded for this sample are about 90,000 distinct CDR3 sequences; approximately 11% of them occurred a single time. The ten largest clones add up to 1% to 1.2% of the sample.

What the research found in general, with its limitations: Patch test score was positively correlated with the number of PT1 expanded TCRs, with significance at thresholds 8, 16 and 32 but not at 4. DPC sensitization did not change the number of TCRs with a frequency above 1 in 1000, and there was no evidence of changes in global repertoire structure. After repeated subsampling, changes were observed in the strength of the expansion versus patch-test correlation and in the threshold at which the correlation became significant. Because every patient had alopecia, a presumed autoimmune disease, the patients' immune response might differ from that of healthy individuals. Compared with pre-sensitization or healthy control sets, expanded TCRs formed significantly more large CDR3 similarity clusters, which is consistent with antigen-driven responses.

The time point label corresponds to: patch test 3, about 24 weeks after DPC sensitization. The treatment or condition label of this sample denotes: therapeutic diphenylcyclopropenone sensitization with weekly scalp DPC. At every patch-test visit, the blood draw took place before the patch test was put on. Patients were considered eligible if aged 18 to 70, diagnosed with alopecia and deemed suitable for DPC therapy, and patients were excluded if pregnant. Total RNA was extracted from unfractionated whole blood collected in Tempus Blood RNA tubes. Sequences were derived from whole blood, sampled in connection with sensitization to the hapten diphenylcyclopropenone (DPC). This clonotype originated in a woman younger than 45 with alopecia areata. Some clones in this sample may be carry-over from other donors' samples.

The nucleotides are TGCGCCAGCAGCCAAGAGTATCCGACCCAACCTAACTATGGCTACACCTTC. Its product reads: CASSQEYPTQPNYGYTF. The rearrangement joined TRBV4-1 to TRBJ1-2, with no reliable assignment of the D segment. The germline ends are 14 bases apart after V is trimmed by 0 bases and J by 0 bases. Reading from cysteine to phenylalanine, the CDR3 counts 17 amino acids. CDR3 DNA only is kept here, 51 bases in frame from base 1. The germline V gene gives CDR1 as MGHRA and CDR2 as YSYEKL.